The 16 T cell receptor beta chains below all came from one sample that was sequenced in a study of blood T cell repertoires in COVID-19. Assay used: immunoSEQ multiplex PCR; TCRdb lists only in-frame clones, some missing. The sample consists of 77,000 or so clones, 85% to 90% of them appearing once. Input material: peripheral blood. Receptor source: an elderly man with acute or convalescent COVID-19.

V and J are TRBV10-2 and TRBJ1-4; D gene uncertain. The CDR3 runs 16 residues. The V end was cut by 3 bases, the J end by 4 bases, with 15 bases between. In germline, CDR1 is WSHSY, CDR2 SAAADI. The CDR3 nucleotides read TGCGCCAGCAGTGACCGAGGTCCGGGAAATAATGAAAAACTGTTTTTT. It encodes CASSDRGPGNNEKLFF.

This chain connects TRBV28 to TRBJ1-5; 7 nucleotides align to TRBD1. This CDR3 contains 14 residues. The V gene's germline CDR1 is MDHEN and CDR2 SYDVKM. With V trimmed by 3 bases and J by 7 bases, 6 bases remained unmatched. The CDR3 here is CASSFKGAGQPQHF. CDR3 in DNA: TGTGCCAGCAGTTTTAAGGGGGCAGGACAGCCCCAGCATTTT.

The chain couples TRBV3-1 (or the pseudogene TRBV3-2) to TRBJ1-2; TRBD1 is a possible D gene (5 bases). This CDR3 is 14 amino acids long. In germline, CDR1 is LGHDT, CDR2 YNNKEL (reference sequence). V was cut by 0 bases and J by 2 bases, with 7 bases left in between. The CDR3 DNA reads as TGTGCCAGCAGCCAAGATCGGGGGAACTATGGCTACACCTTC. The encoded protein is CASSQDRGNYGYTF.

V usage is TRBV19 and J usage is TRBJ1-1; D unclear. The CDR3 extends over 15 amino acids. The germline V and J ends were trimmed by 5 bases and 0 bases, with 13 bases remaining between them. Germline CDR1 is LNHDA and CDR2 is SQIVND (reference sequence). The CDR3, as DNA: TGTGCCAGTAGTCCTCGGGCGGGGATGAACACTGAAGCTTTCTTT. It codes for CASSPRAGMNTEAFF.

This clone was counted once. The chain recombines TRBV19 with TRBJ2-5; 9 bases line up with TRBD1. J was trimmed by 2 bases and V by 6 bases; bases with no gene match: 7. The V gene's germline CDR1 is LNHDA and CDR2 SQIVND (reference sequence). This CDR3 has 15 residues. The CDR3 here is CASRPLDRGQETQYF. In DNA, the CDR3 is TGTGCCAGTAGGCCTCTGGACAGGGGTCAAGAGACCCAGTACTTC.

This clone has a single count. This chain's CDR3 is CATSLLAGGNNEQFF. In DNA, the CDR3 is TGTGCCACCAGCCTACTAGCGGGAGGGAACAATGAGCAGTTCTTC. The chain recombines TRBV24-1 with TRBJ2-1, with 13 bases matching TRBD2. Germline CDR1 KGHDR, CDR2 SFDVKD. This CDR3 is built from 15 residues. J gave up 5 bases and V 7 bases, and 4 bases lay outside the gene matches.

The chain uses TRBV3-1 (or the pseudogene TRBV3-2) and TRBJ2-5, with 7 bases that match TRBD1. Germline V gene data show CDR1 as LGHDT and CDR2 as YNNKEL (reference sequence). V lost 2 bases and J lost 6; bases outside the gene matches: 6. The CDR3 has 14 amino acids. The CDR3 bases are TGTGCCAGCAGCCAACCCGACAGGGCAAAGACCCAGTACTTC. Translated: CASSQPDRAKTQYF.

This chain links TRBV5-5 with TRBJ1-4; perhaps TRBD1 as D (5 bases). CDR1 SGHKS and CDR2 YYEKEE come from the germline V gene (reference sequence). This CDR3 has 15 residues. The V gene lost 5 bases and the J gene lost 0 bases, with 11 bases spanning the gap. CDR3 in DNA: TGTGCCAGCAGTACCGGACAACCAACTAATGAAAAACTGTTTTTT. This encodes CASSTGQPTNEKLFF.

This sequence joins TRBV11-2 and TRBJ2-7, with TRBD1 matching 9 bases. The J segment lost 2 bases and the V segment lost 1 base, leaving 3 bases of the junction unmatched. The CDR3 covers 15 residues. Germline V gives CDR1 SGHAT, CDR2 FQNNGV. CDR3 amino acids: CASSLVQGAAYEQYF. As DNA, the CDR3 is TGTGCCAGCAGCTTAGTACAGGGGGCCGCCTACGAGCAGTACTTC.

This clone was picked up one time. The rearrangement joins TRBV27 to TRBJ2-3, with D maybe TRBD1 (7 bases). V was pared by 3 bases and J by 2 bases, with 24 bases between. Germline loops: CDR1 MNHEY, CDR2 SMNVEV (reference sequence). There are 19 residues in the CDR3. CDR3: CASSLVPDRRVGDTDTQYF. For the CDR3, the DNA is TGTGCCAGCAGTTTGGTCCCGGACAGGAGGGTAGGGGACACAGATACGCAGTATTTT.

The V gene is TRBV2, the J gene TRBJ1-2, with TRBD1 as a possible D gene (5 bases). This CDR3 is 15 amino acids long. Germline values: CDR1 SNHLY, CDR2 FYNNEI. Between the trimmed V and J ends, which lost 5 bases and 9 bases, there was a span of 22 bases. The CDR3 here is CASSSGGGTLTSYTF. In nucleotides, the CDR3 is TGTGCCAGCAGTAGCGGGGGTGGGACCCTGACTAGCTACACCTTC.

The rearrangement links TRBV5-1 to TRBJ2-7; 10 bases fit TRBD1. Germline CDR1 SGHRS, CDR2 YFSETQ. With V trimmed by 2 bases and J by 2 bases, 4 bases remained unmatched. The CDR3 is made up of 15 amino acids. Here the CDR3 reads CASSFSGQGAYEQYF. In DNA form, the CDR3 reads TGCGCCAGCAGCTTTTCCGGACAGGGGGCCTACGAGCAGTACTTC.

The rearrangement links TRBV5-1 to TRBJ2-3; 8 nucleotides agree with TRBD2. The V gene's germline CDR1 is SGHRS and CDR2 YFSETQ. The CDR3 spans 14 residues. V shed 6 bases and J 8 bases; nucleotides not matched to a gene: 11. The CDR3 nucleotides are TGCGCCAGCAAAGGCGGGGGGCAAGATTCTACGCAGTATTTT. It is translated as CASKGGGQDSTQYF.

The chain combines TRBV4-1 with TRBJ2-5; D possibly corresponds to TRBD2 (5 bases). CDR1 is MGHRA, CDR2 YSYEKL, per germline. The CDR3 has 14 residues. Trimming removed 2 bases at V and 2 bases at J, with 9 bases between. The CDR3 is CASSQPRTQETQYF. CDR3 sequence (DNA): TGCGCCAGCAGCCAACCACGGACTCAAGAGACCCAGTACTTC.

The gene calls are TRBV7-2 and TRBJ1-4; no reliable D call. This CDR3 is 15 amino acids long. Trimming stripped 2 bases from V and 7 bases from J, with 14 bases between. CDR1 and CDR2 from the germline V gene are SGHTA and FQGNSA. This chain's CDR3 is CASSLLGTSGEKLFF. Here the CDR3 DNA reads TGTGCCAGCAGCTTATTAGGAACCTCGGGTGAAAAACTGTTTTTT.

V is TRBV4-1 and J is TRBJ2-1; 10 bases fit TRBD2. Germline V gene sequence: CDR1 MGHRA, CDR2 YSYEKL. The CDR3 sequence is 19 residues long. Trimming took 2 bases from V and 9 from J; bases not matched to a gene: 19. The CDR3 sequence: CASSQTRYVLAGASSEQFF. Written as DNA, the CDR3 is TGCGCCAGCAGCCAAACCCGATACGTTCTAGCGGGAGCAAGTAGTGAGCAGTTCTTC.